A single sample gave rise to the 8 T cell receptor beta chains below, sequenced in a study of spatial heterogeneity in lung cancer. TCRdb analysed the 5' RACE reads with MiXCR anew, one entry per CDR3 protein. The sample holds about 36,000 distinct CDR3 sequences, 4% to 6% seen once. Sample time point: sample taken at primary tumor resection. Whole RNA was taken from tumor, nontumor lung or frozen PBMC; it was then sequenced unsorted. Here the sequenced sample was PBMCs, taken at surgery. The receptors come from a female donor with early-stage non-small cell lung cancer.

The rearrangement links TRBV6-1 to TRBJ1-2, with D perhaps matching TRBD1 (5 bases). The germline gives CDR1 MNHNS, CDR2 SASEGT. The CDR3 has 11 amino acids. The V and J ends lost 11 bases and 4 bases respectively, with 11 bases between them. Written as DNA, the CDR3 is TGTGCCGCGGGGGTCCCCTATGGCTACACCTTC. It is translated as CAAGVPYGYTF.

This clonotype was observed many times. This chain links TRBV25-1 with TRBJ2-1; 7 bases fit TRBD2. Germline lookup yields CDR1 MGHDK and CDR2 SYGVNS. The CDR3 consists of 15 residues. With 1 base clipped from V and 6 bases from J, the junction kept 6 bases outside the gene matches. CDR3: CASSESRTSTNEQFF. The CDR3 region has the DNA TGTGCCAGCAGTGAATCTAGGACTAGTACCAATGAGCAGTTCTTC.

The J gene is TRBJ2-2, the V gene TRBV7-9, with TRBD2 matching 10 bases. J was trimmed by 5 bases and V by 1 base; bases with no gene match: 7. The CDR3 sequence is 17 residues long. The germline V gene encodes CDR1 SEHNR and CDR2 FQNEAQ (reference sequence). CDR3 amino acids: CASSLGALAGETGELFF. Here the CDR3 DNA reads TGTGCCAGCAGCTTAGGGGCGCTAGCGGGAGAGACCGGGGAGCTGTTTTTT.

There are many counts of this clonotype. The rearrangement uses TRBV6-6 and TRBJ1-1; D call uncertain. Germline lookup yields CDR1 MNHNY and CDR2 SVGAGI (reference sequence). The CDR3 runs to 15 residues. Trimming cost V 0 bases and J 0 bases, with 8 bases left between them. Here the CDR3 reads CASSYSDTLNTEAFF. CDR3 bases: TGTGCCAGCAGTTACTCGGATACACTGAACACTGAAGCTTTCTTT.

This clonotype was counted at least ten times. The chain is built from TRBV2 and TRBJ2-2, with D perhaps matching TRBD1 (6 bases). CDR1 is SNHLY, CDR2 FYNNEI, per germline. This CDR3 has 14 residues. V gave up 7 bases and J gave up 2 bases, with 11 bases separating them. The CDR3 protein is CASKEQGNTGELFF. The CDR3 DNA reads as TGTGCCAGCAAGGAACAGGGAAACACCGGGGAGCTGTTTTTT.

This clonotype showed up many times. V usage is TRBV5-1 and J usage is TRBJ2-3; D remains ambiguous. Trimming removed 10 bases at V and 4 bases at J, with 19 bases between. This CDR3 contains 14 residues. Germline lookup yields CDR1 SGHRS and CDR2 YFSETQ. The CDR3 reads CASGLLGEADTQYF. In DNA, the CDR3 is TGCGCCTCAGGTCTCCTAGGAGAGGCAGATACGCAGTATTTT.

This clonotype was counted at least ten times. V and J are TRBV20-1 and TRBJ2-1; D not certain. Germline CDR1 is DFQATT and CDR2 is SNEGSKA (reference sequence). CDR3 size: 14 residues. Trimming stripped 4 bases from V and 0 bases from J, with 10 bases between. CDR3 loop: CSATQLGSYNEQFF. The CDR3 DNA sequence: TGCAGTGCTACTCAGCTCGGCTCCTACAATGAGCAGTTCTTC.

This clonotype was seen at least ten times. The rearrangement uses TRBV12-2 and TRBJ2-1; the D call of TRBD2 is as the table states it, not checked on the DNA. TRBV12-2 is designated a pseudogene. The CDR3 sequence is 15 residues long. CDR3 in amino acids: CASRTSGRSYNEQFF. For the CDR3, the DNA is TGTGCAAGTCGCACTAGCGGGAGAAGCTACAATGAGCAGTTCTTC.